A selection of T cell receptor beta chains follows, all from one sample in a study of blood T cell repertoires in COVID-19. Assay: immunoSEQ multiplex PCR; the TCRdb copy retains only in-frame clones and omits some. The repertoire has about 42,000 clones, 70% to 90% of them found once; the top ten carry over 2%. The sequencing sample was made of peripheral blood. The receptors originated from a human donor in a cohort sampled during active COVID-19. The CDR3 runs from the conserved cysteine through the conserved F or W. The order of the fields is D gene, V gene, clone size, CDR3 protein. A D gene is named only where the DNA matches it firmly. Some rows have no size entry. The others give once, few or many, or a class for an expanded clone.

d_gene: .; v_gene: TRBV1; abundance: .; CDR3aa: CTSTGGYGYTF
d_gene: TRBD1; v_gene: TRBV30; abundance: .; CDR3aa: CAWRKTRQGDSYEQYF
d_gene: TRBD1; v_gene: TRBV7-9; abundance: .; CDR3aa: CASSLGQGDQPQHF
d_gene: .; v_gene: TRBV5-1; abundance: .; CDR3aa: CASSLDGDSNQPQHF
d_gene: .; v_gene: TRBV3-1/TRBV3-2; abundance: few; CDR3aa: CASEGRGGEAFF
d_gene: TRBD1; v_gene: TRBV29-1; abundance: .; CDR3aa: CSATNRGDTEAFF
d_gene: TRBD1; v_gene: TRBV6-6; abundance: .; CDR3aa: CASSGGQVGTGELFF
d_gene: .; v_gene: TRBV4-1; abundance: .; CDR3aa: CASSQEPTGFTDTQYF
d_gene: .; v_gene: TRBV30; abundance: .; CDR3aa: CAWSPGGSYGYTF
d_gene: TRBD1; v_gene: TRBV3-1/TRBV3-2; abundance: .; CDR3aa: CASRRQGMNTDTQYF
d_gene: .; v_gene: TRBV5-1; abundance: .; CDR3aa: CASSFTGSSGNTIYF
d_gene: TRBD2; v_gene: TRBV7-2; abundance: .; CDR3aa: CASTSGGPIGELFF
d_gene: .; v_gene: TRBV6-5; abundance: .; CDR3aa: CASSHGQNYEQYF
d_gene: .; v_gene: TRBV3-1/TRBV3-2; abundance: .; CDR3aa: CASSQVFGGRTSGNTIYF
d_gene: TRBD1; v_gene: TRBV14; abundance: .; CDR3aa: CASSQFSTGGIGYEQYF
d_gene: .; v_gene: TRBV19; abundance: once; CDR3aa: CASSIGVGGQPQHF
d_gene: .; v_gene: TRBV5-1; abundance: once; CDR3aa: CASSLLGMPGNTIYF
d_gene: .; v_gene: TRBV3-1/TRBV3-2; abundance: .; CDR3aa: CASSQGGAAYGYTF
d_gene: .; v_gene: TRBV6-6; abundance: .; CDR3aa: CASSYVGAYEQYF
d_gene: TRBD1; v_gene: TRBV27; abundance: .; CDR3aa: CASSPGGQGAAEAFF
d_gene: TRBD1; v_gene: TRBV5-8; abundance: once; CDR3aa: CASSFTGTGGYTF
d_gene: .; v_gene: TRBV5-1; abundance: .; CDR3aa: CASSGRETQYF
d_gene: TRBD1; v_gene: TRBV6-5; abundance: .; CDR3aa: CASQPATGPLNGYTF
d_gene: .; v_gene: TRBV3-1/TRBV3-2; abundance: .; CDR3aa: CASSPTGFGYTF
d_gene: .; v_gene: TRBV7-8; abundance: .; CDR3aa: CASSFGGQTGPSGNTIYF
d_gene: .; v_gene: TRBV5-4; abundance: .; CDR3aa: CASSKQGYNQPQHF
d_gene: TRBD1; v_gene: TRBV9; abundance: .; CDR3aa: CASSEGTGGVDTQYF
d_gene: .; v_gene: TRBV21-1; abundance: .; CDR3aa: CASSTRQGAMEPQHF
d_gene: .; v_gene: TRBV12-3/TRBV12-4; abundance: .; CDR3aa: CASGTHYGYTF
d_gene: TRBD1; v_gene: TRBV5-1; abundance: .; CDR3aa: CASSLGDRGNEQFF
d_gene: .; v_gene: TRBV30; abundance: .; CDR3aa: CAWSPSSYEQYF
d_gene: .; v_gene: TRBV3-1/TRBV3-2; abundance: .; CDR3aa: CASSVDKFYEKLFF
d_gene: .; v_gene: TRBV7-9; abundance: .; CDR3aa: CASSAKTDVAQETQYF
d_gene: TRBD1; v_gene: TRBV4-1; abundance: .; CDR3aa: CASSSTGDRVGYTF
d_gene: TRBD1; v_gene: TRBV5-5; abundance: .; CDR3aa: CASSFTLQGGTEAFF
d_gene: TRBD1; v_gene: TRBV5-1; abundance: .; CDR3aa: CASSRGHTGGETQYF
d_gene: TRBD2; v_gene: TRBV6-4; abundance: .; CDR3aa: CASSDSSAGGSTDTQYF
d_gene: TRBD2; v_gene: TRBV10-3; abundance: .; CDR3aa: CAIRPGLAGKYQETQYF
d_gene: .; v_gene: TRBV24-1; abundance: .; CDR3aa: CATSDFARAYGYTF
d_gene: .; v_gene: TRBV5-4; abundance: .; CDR3aa: CASTSDGGGGETQYF
d_gene: TRBD2; v_gene: TRBV5-1; abundance: once; CDR3aa: CASSPGGGDYNEQFF
d_gene: TRBD2; v_gene: TRBV5-1; abundance: .; CDR3aa: CASSSGLAGGQETQYF
d_gene: .; v_gene: TRBV12-3/TRBV12-4; abundance: .; CDR3aa: CASSLGADRGYTF
d_gene: .; v_gene: TRBV7-9; abundance: .; CDR3aa: CASSFDSTDTQYF
d_gene: .; v_gene: TRBV19; abundance: once; CDR3aa: CASSDRGGFTEAFF
d_gene: TRBD2; v_gene: TRBV7-6; abundance: .; CDR3aa: CASSSYTGGRQETQYF
d_gene: TRBD2; v_gene: TRBV5-1; abundance: .; CDR3aa: CASRLAGVRDTQYF
d_gene: TRBD2; v_gene: TRBV2; abundance: .; CDR3aa: CASSGTSGNTGELFF
d_gene: .; v_gene: TRBV5-1; abundance: .; CDR3aa: CASSSAQGSSGNTIYF
d_gene: TRBD1; v_gene: TRBV19; abundance: .; CDR3aa: CASSIGTGGAEQYF
d_gene: TRBD1; v_gene: TRBV7-9; abundance: medium-sized; CDR3aa: CASSSGTGGLSGANVLTF
d_gene: .; v_gene: TRBV27; abundance: .; CDR3aa: CASSFGVGNTEAFF
d_gene: .; v_gene: TRBV7-9; abundance: .; CDR3aa: CASSSGGDFGGYTF